This T cell receptor beta chain originates from a study of blood T cell repertoires in COVID-19. Sequencing was performed with immunoSEQ multiplex PCR; in TCRdb, only in-frame clones are kept and a portion is missing. Of roughly 300,000 clones in the sample, approximately 87% were seen once. J lost 1 base, V lost 7 bases, and 6 bases had no gene match. Germline lookup yields CDR1 MNHEY and CDR2 SVGAGI. There are 15 residues in the CDR3. This sequence originates from a woman aged 45-59 years who had recovered from COVID-19. The sample was peripheral blood. This chain connects TRBV6-5 to TRBJ1-1; TRBD1 matches at 10 bases. CDR3 in DNA: TGTGCCAGCATAGTCCGGGACAGGGGGAACACTGAAGCTTTCTTT. Its protein is CASIVRDRGNTEAFF.